The rows below give T cell receptor beta chains drawn from one sample of a study of shared clonotypes between healthy human individuals. Only in-frame clones appear in the TCRdb table, and some are missing; sequencing was by immunoSEQ multiplex PCR. The sample contains about 680,000 clones, under 95% of which appear only once. Sequencing used naive CD8+ T cells sorted from blood. The receptor source for this set is a man aged 25-40 years in good health. CDR3s include the opening cysteine and the closing phenylalanine or tryptophan. D genes are given only for firm matches. For some rows the clone size is stated as once, few or many, or as a class when expanded; others skip it.

j_call d_call clone_size v_call cdr3_aa cdr3_nt
TRBJ2-7 TRBD1 . TRBV27 CASSISGQGATYEQYF TGTGCCAGCAGTATCAGCGGACAGGGCGCTACCTACGAGCAGTACTTC
TRBJ1-2 . . TRBV28 CASTLSTGTHYGYTF TGTGCCAGCACTTTGAGTACAGGGACTCACTATGGCTACACCTTC
TRBJ2-1 TRBD2 once TRBV11-2 CASSFNPGLGYNEQFF TGTGCCAGCAGCTTTAATCCGGGACTAGGCTACAATGAGCAGTTCTTC
TRBJ2-1 . . TRBV4-1 CASSQDLSGRWEQFF TGCGCCAGCAGCCAAGATCTATCCGGGCGCTGGGAGCAGTTCTTC
TRBJ2-2 . . TRBV15 CATSSSGNTGELFF TGTGCCACCAGCAGCAGCGGGAACACCGGGGAGCTGTTTTTT
TRBJ2-7 TRBD2 . TRBV7-9 CASSLVGRVGTSEQYF TGTGCCAGCAGCTTAGTAGGCAGGGTGGGGACTAGCGAGCAGTACTTC
TRBJ2-3 . . TRBV9 CASSVEGVSTDTQYF TGTGCCAGCAGCGTAGAGGGAGTAAGCACAGATACGCAGTATTTT
TRBJ2-1 . . TRBV5-6 CASSAEGDEQFF TGTGCCAGCAGCGCCGAGGGGGACGAGCAGTTCTTC
TRBJ1-5 . once TRBV7-9 CASSGPNNNQPQHF TGTGCCAGCAGCGGCCCGAATAACAATCAGCCCCAGCATTTT
TRBJ2-3 . . TRBV9 CASSVGLGSTDTQYF TGTGCCAGCAGCGTAGGGTTGGGTAGCACAGATACGCAGTATTTT
TRBJ2-5 TRBD2 . TRBV5-1 CASSLAVSGSVQETQYF TGCGCCAGCAGCTTGGCAGTTAGCGGGAGCGTACAAGAGACCCAGTACTTC
TRBJ2-7 . . TRBV30 CAWNAGNYEQYF TGTGCCTGGAACGCAGGGAACTACGAGCAGTACTTC
TRBJ2-1 TRBD2 . TRBV4-1 CASSQLLAGGYEQFF TGCGCCAGCAGCCAGCTCCTAGCGGGAGGGTATGAGCAGTTCTTC
TRBJ2-3 . . TRBV2 CASRRSLVTSTDTQYF TGTGCCAGCAGGCGGTCATTAGTTACAAGCACAGATACGCAGTATTTT
TRBJ2-1 TRBD2 . TRBV27 CASSLSGGEQFF TGTGCCAGCAGTTTATCGGGAGGGGAGCAGTTCTTC
TRBJ2-3 . . TRBV7-9 CASSRTSTDTQYF TGTGCCAGCAGCAGGACGAGCACAGATACGCAGTATTTT
TRBJ2-1 TRBD2 . TRBV30 CAARTSRPSYNEQFF TGTGCCGCCCGGACTAGCCGGCCGTCCTACAATGAGCAGTTCTTC
TRBJ2-7 . . TRBV7-9 CASSPREVESYEQYF TGTGCCAGCAGCCCGCGAGAGGTCGAGAGTTACGAGCAGTACTTC
TRBJ1-1 TRBD1 . TRBV27 CASQGAVNTEAFF TGTGCCAGCCAGGGGGCGGTGAACACTGAAGCTTTCTTT
TRBJ1-5 . . TRBV5-8 CASSLRAAPRQPQHF TGTGCCAGCAGCTTACGGGCAGCCCCCCGACAGCCCCAGCATTTT
TRBJ2-1 TRBD2 . TRBV18 CASFTGRAGGRAESYNEQFF TGTGCCAGCTTCACCGGTAGGGCTGGCGGGAGGGCCGAATCCTACAATGAGCAGTTCTTC
TRBJ2-3 TRBD2 . TRBV29-1 CSLGGSTSTDTQYF TGCAGCTTGGGGGGGTCCACTAGCACAGATACGCAGTATTTT
TRBJ2-7 . . TRBV19 CASSMDFTYEQYF TGTGCCAGTAGTATGGACTTTACCTACGAGCAGTACTTC
TRBJ2-3 . . TRBV9 CASSVFGADTQYF TGTGCCAGCAGCGTATTCGGTGCAGATACGCAGTATTTT
TRBJ2-7 TRBD1 . TRBV29-1 CSVELTGGSYEQYF TGCAGCGTTGAATTGACAGGGGGCTCCTACGAGCAGTACTTC
TRBJ2-1 . . TRBV2 CASSGRRDEQFF TGTGCCAGCAGTGGTAGAAGGGATGAGCAGTTCTTC
TRBJ2-2 . . TRBV28 CATTGTDAGELFF TGTGCCACAACCGGGACCGACGCCGGGGAGCTGTTTTTT
TRBJ2-7 TRBD2 . TRBV15 CATSRGGTSGSYEQYF TGTGCCACCAGCAGAGGTGGGACTAGCGGGAGTTACGAGCAGTACTTC
TRBJ2-2 TRBD2 . TRBV5-1 CASSSGTSGLNTGELFF TGCGCCAGCAGCTCCGGGACTAGCGGGTTGAACACCGGGGAGCTGTTTTTT
TRBJ2-2 . . TRBV13 CASSSDITNTGELFF TGTGCCAGCAGCTCCGACATCACGAACACCGGGGAGCTGTTTTTT
TRBJ2-5 . . TRBV28 CASSPPFLQETQYF TGTGCCAGCAGTCCCCCTTTCCTCCAAGAGACCCAGTACTTC
TRBJ2-7 TRBD1 . TRBV11-2 CASSSGLVGTGDRSYEQYF TGTGCCAGCAGCTCAGGCCTGGTGGGGACAGGGGACCGTTCCTACGAGCAGTACTTC
TRBJ1-1 TRBD1 . TRBV7-6 CASSPYPRGDTEAFF TGTGCCAGCAGCCCTTATCCCAGGGGGGACACTGAAGCTTTCTTT
TRBJ2-2 . . TRBV7-6 CASSFSLGGAGELFF TGTGCCAGCAGCTTTAGCCTCGGTGGGGCCGGGGAGCTGTTTTTT
TRBJ2-2 TRBD2 . TRBV7-9 CASVPIAGGPGTGELFF TGTGCCAGCGTCCCTATCGCGGGAGGACCGGGCACCGGGGAGCTGTTTTTT
TRBJ2-3 TRBD1 . TRBV6-6 CASSYSDRGPDTQYF TGTGCCAGCAGTTACTCTGACAGGGGGCCAGATACGCAGTATTTT
TRBJ2-7 . . TRBV9 CASSVGVGPGVDEQYF TGTGCCAGCAGCGTAGGGGTCGGGCCGGGGGTTGACGAGCAGTACTTC
TRBJ2-4 TRBD2 . TRBV5-1 CASSGGLAGLFNIQYF TGCGCCAGCAGCGGGGGACTAGCGGGCCTTTTCAACATTCAGTACTTC
TRBJ2-7 . . TRBV5-1 CASSPFQPSYEQYF TGCGCCAGCAGCCCTTTTCAACCATCCTACGAGCAGTACTTC
TRBJ1-1 . . TRBV7-6 CASSLAGMNTEAFF TGTGCCAGCAGCCTCGCAGGGATGAACACTGAAGCTTTCTTT
TRBJ2-5 . . TRBV30 CAWSESETQYF TGTGCCTGGAGTGAATCAGAGACCCAGTACTTC
TRBJ2-1 . . TRBV5-4 CASSLEAGISYNEQFF TGTGCCAGCAGCTTGGAGGCGGGGATCTCCTACAATGAGCAGTTCTTC
TRBJ1-5 TRBD1 . TRBV28 CASSYRLGTGSSNQPQHF TGTGCCAGCAGTTACCGCCTAGGGACAGGGTCAAGCAATCAGCCCCAGCATTTT
TRBJ1-1 TRBD1 . TRBV10-1 CASSDPGQGFSEAFF TGCGCCAGCAGTGACCCAGGACAGGGGTTCTCTGAAGCTTTCTTT
TRBJ2-7 . few TRBV28 CASRGRDSIEQYF TGTGCCAGCAGGGGAAGGGATTCCATCGAGCAGTACTTC
TRBJ1-5 . . TRBV27 CASRRGTYNQPQHF TGTGCCAGCCGAAGAGGGACATACAATCAGCCCCAGCATTTT
TRBJ1-2 . . TRBV25-1 CASRDWTSGYTF TGTGCCAGCAGGGATTGGACCTCCGGCTACACCTTC
TRBJ2-3 TRBD1 . TRBV28 CASSLVQGGRGTDTQYF TGTGCCAGCAGTTTAGTACAAGGGGGCCGAGGAACAGATACGCAGTATTTT
TRBJ2-7 . . TRBV4-1 CASSQDIGRYYEQYF TGCGCCAGCAGCCAAGATATTGGCAGGTACTACGAGCAGTACTTC
TRBJ2-7 . . TRBV28 CASSAVYEQYF TGTGCCAGCAGTGCCGTCTACGAGCAGTACTTC
TRBJ2-5 . . TRBV30 CAWSVIAFQETQYF TGTGCCTGGAGTGTAATAGCCTTTCAAGAGACCCAGTACTTC
TRBJ1-3 . . TRBV7-2 CATLFLTGNTIYF TGTGCCACCCTATTTTTAACTGGAAACACCATATATTTT
TRBJ2-3 . . TRBV13 CASSYMGAGADTQYF TGTGCCAGCAGCTATATGGGGGCGGGAGCAGATACGCAGTATTTT